The rows below give T cell receptor beta chains drawn from one sample of a study of cytomegalovirus exposure and HLA in healthy donors. Profiling relied on immunoSEQ multiplex PCR, and the TCRdb table lists in-frame clones only, not all of them. The sample holds over 150,000 clones. Sequences were obtained from PBMCs. Receptors originate from a boy between 5 and 17 years old in good health and CMV-seronegative. The CDR3 runs from the conserved cysteine through the conserved F or W. A D gene is named only where the DNA matches it firmly.

J,D,V,CDR3,DNA
TRBJ1-2,NA,TRBV4-3,CASSQEGSMGARGYTF,TGCGCCAGCAGCCAAGAGGGTAGCATGGGGGCGCGTGGCTACACCTTC
TRBJ2-3,NA,TRBV13,CASKRFEESTDTQYF,TGTGCCAGCAAACGTTTTGAGGAGAGCACAGATACGCAGTATTTT
TRBJ1-1,NA,TRBV5-6,CASSGLRGHTEAFF,TGTGCCAGCAGCGGACTCAGGGGACACACTGAAGCTTTCTTT
TRBJ2-2,NA,TRBV7-2,CASSLAFQRPTGELFF,TGTGCCAGCAGCTTAGCGTTTCAGCGCCCCACCGGGGAGCTGTTTTTT
TRBJ2-1,TRBD2,TRBV6-5,CASSYVGGRANNEQFF,TGTGCCAGCAGTTATGTGGGAGGGCGAGCAAACAATGAGCAGTTCTTC
TRBJ1-4,NA,TRBV7-9,CASSLGQRLEKLFF,TGTGCCAGCAGCTTAGGTCAGAGGCTTGAAAAACTGTTTTTT
TRBJ1-5,TRBD1,TRBV6-5,CASSYSGQNQPQHF,TGTGCCAGCAGTTACTCGGGACAGAATCAGCCCCAGCATTTT
TRBJ2-7,NA,TRBV15,CATSPSSGYEQYF,TGTGCCACCAGCCCATCCTCGGGATACGAGCAGTACTTC
TRBJ2-3,TRBD2,TRBV5-5,CASTRLPGGQEDTQYF,TGTGCCAGCACCCGGCTCCCGGGGGGGCAAGAAGATACGCAGTATTTT
TRBJ2-2,NA,TRBV19,CASSLALAGELFF,TGTGCCAGTAGCCTGGCTTTGGCCGGGGAGCTGTTTTTT
TRBJ1-6,NA,TRBV19,CASTPGGWNSYNSPLHF,TGTGCCAGTACCCCGGGGGGATGGAACTCCTATAATTCACCCCTCCACTTT
TRBJ1-2,NA,TRBV4-1,CASSQVMTRDYGYTF,TGCGCCAGCAGCCAAGTTATGACACGAGACTATGGCTACACCTTC
TRBJ1-1,TRBD1,TRBV13,CASSLRHRGVTEAFF,TGTGCCAGCAGCTTAAGGCACAGGGGCGTCACTGAAGCTTTCTTT
TRBJ1-1,NA,TRBV20-1,CSAQGNTEAFF,TGCAGTGCTCAGGGTAACACTGAAGCTTTCTTT
TRBJ2-2,NA,TRBV6-1,CASSEWVGGPTGELFF,TGTGCCAGCAGTGAATGGGTCGGGGGGCCCACCGGGGAGCTGTTTTTT
TRBJ2-5,NA,TRBV13,CASSRSRLVGETQYF,TGTGCCAGCAGCCGAAGTAGACTAGTTGGAGAGACCCAGTACTTC
TRBJ2-5,NA,TRBV27,CASSLSGGLAYVQETQYF,TGTGCCAGCAGTTTATCGGGCGGACTCGCCTACGTTCAAGAGACCCAGTACTTC
TRBJ1-2,TRBD1,TRBV7-8,CASSPYSGGFGYTF,TGTGCCAGCAGTCCGTATTCAGGGGGCTTCGGCTACACCTTC
TRBJ2-5,TRBD1,TRBV7-8,CASSLVRTGVKETQYF,TGTGCCAGCAGCTTAGTCCGGACAGGGGTAAAAGAGACCCAGTACTTC
TRBJ1-1,NA,TRBV27,CASSYGSNTEAFF,TGTGCCAGCAGTTACGGGTCTAACACTGAAGCTTTCTTT